This TCR beta chain is from a study of blood T cells in healthy people across ages. Ten or more counts support this clonotype. Its specificity is unknown. Study findings and constraints: Older age went with lower TCR beta diversity per million T cells, in a roughly linear way.

Sample-barcoded 5' priming and a J-beta primer mix drove a second PCR of 7 to 11 cycles. TCRdb reanalysed the 5' RACE reads using MiXCR and keeps one entry per CDR3 protein. The profile shows about 380,000 distinct CDR3 sequences, approximately 51% of them singletons. Germline CDR1 reads SGHTA; CDR2 reads FQGNSA. V gave up 7 bases and J gave up 6 bases, with 7 bases separating them. The CDR3 covers 11 residues. The TCR comes from a man between 60 and 70 years old in good health. Sequenced: blood. The chain couples TRBV7-2 to TRBJ2-1; no clear D. The CDR3 nucleotides are TGTGCCAGCAAAGTCCTCAATGAGCAGTTCTTC. Protein product: CASKVLNEQFF.